This T cell receptor beta chain was identified during a study of cytomegalovirus exposure and HLA in healthy donors. As for the study in general: Ancestry clustering placed more than 65% of some 400 genotyped donors in the Caucasian-associated cluster. The study, taken as a whole, reports: Analyses of presence and absence presupposed an approximately uniform sequencing depth across donors. Listed as cytomegalovirus-associated were around 160 TCR beta chains. Most of the TCR beta V segments (in an earlier analysis) were productive either about 87% or about 30% of the time.

Of note for this clone: The antigen is not known.

CDR3 length: 15 amino acids. CDR1 WSHSY and CDR2 SAAADI come from the germline V gene. V lost 3 bases and J lost 6; bases outside the gene matches: 6. The PCR made use of 60 Vbeta and 13 Jbeta primers. Clones were sequenced by immunoSEQ multiplex PCR, and TCRdb holds only the in-frame ones, with some missing. The table includes about 200,000 clones, around 80% detected once. The chain is built from TRBV10-2 and TRBJ1-1; 11 positions match TRBD1. Sequencing used PBMCs. This clonotype originated in a woman younger than 45 in good health and CMV-seropositive. CDR3: CASSERTGGLAEAFF. Written as DNA, the CDR3 is TGCGCCAGCAGTGAAAGGACAGGGGGCTTAGCTGAAGCTTTCTTT.